This TCR beta chain was captured by sequencing in a study of cytomegalovirus exposure and HLA in healthy donors. Overall study: Unique TCRs numbering around 80 million, obtained from HLA-typed donors, made up an early data release. Among 398 genotyped donors, more than 65% fell in the Caucasian-associated ancestry cluster.

Study results and limitations: The authors considered a cluster of highly shared sequence variants likely to be a sequencing artifact.

It was with 60 Vbeta and 13 Jbeta primers that the PCR ran. Produced via immunoSEQ multiplex PCR; TCRdb's table is partial and in-frame only. The sample lists about 160,000 clones, 75% seen once, with less than 5% in the top ten. Trimming at V came to 2 bases and at J to 4 bases, leaving 11 bases not matched to a gene. The CDR3 has 17 amino acids. Germline V gene lookup returns CDR1 MNHEY and CDR2 SMNVEV (reference sequence). On this clone: Its antigen is currently unknown. Different DNA sequences within this sample yield the same CDR3.

This sequence originates from a male donor in good health and CMV-seronegative. The chain joins TRBV27 to TRBJ1-2, with 9 bases lining up with TRBD1. Sequenced sample: PBMCs. CDR3 residues: CASSLRTGGIGSYGYTF. The CDR3 DNA reads as TGTGCCAGCAGTTTACGAACAGGGGGCATAGGTAGCTATGGCTACACCTTC.